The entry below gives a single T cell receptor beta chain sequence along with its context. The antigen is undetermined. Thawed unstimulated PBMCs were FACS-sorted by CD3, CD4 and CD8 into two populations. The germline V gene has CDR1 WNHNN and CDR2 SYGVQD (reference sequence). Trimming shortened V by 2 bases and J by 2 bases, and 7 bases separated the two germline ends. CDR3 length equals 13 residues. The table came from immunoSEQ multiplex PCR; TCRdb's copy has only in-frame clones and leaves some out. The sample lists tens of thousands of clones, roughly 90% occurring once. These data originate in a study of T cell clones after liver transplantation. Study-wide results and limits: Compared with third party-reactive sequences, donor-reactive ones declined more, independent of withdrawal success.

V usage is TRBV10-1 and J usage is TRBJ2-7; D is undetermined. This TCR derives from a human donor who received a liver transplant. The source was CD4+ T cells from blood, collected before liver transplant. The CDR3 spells CASSENRAYEQYF. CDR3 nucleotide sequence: TGCGCCAGCAGTGAGAACAGAGCCTACGAGCAGTACTTC.